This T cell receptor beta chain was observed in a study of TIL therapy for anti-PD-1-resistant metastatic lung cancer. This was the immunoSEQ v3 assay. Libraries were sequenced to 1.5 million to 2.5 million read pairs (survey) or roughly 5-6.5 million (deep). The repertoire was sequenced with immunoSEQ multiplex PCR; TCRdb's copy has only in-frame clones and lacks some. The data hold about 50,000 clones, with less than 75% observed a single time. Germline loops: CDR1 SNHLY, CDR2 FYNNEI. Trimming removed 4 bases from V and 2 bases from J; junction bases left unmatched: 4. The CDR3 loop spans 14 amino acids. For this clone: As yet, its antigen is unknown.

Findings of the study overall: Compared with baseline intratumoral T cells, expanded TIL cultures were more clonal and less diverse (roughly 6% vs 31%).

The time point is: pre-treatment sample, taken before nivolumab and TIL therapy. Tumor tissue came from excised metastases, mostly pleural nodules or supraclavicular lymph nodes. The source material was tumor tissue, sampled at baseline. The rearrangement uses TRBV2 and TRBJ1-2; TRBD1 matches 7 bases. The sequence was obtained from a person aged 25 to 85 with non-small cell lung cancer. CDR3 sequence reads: CASSGGQSNYGYTF. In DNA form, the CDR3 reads TGTGCCAGCAGTGGGGGACAGTCCAACTATGGCTACACCTTC.